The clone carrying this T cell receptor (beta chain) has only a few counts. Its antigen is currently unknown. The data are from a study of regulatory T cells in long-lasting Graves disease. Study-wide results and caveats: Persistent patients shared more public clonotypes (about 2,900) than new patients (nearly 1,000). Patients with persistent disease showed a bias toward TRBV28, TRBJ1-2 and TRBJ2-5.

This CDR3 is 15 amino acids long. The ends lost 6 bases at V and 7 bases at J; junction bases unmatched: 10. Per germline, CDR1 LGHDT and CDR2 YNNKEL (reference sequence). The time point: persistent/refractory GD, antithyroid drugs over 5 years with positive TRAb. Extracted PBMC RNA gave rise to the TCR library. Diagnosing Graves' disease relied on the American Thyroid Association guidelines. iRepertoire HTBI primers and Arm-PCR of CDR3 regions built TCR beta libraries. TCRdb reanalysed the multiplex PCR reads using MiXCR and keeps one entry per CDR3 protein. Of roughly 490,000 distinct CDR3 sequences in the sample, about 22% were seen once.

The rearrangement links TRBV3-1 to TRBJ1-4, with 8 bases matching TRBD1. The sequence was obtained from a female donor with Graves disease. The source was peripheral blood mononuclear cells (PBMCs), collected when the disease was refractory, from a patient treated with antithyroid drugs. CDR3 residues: CASSDDRDRSEKLFF. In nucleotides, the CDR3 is TGTGCCAGCAGTGACGACCGGGACAGGTCTGAAAAACTGTTTTTT.